This record concerns one TCR beta chain sequence. In the original workflow: From reference gene primer amplification, estimates of nucleated cell counts were derived. The data were produced by immunoSEQ multiplex PCR, yet TCRdb's version contains in-frame clones alone and is incomplete. V and J calls plus clone size are reproduced from that table; the DNA served to infer D and trimming. The data hold around 110,000 clones, with 60% to 80% observed a single time. CDR1 and CDR2 (germline): SGHVS, FQNEAQ. The V gene lost 6 bases and the J gene lost 0 bases, with 9 bases spanning the gap. The CDR3 runs to 14 residues. The sample is drawn from a study of blood T cell repertoires in COVID-19. Study summary: Donors in the United States, Italy and Spain gave samples during acute or convalescent COVID-19. Sources were T cells, B-cell-depleted T cells, or PBMCs; the material itself was cDNA or gDNA.

The rearrangement uses TRBV7-8 and TRBJ1-3, with D maybe TRBD1 (5 bases). This sequence was found in a human donor with acute or convalescent COVID-19. The donor label of this sample is uncertain. The sequencing input was peripheral blood. DNA of the CDR3: TGTGCCAGCAGTCCAGGGTCCTCTGGAAACACCATATATTTT. Translation: CASSPGSSGNTIYF. Full variable domain (outside the CDR3, taken from reference TRBV7-8 and TRBJ1-3): GAGVSQSPRYKVAKRGQDVALRCDPISGHVSLFWYQQALGQGPEFLTYFQNEAQLDKSGLPSDRFFAERPEGSVSTLKIQRTQQEDSAVYLCASSPGSSGNTIYFGEGSWLTVV.